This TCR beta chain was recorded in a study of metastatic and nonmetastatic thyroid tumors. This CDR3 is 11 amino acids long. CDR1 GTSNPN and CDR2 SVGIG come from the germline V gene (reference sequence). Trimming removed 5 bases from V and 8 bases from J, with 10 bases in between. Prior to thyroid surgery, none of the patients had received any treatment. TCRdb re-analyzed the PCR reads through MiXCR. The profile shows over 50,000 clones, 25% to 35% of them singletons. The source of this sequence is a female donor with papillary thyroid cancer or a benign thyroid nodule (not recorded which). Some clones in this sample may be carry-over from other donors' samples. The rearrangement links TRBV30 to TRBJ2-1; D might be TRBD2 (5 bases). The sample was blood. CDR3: CAWVTGDEQFF. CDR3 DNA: TGTGCCTGGGTCACCGGGGATGAGCAGTTCTTC.